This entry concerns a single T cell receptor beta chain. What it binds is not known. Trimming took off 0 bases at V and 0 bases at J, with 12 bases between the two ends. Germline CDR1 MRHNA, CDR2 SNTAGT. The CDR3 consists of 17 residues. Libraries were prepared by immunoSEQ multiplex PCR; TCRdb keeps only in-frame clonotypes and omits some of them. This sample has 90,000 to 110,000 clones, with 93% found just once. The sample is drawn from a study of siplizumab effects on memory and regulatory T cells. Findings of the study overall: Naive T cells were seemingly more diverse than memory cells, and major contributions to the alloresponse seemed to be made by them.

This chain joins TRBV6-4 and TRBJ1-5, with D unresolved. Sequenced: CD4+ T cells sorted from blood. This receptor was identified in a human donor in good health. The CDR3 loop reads CASSDSKGTFSNQPQHF. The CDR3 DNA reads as TGTGCCAGCAGTGACTCGAAGGGTACGTTTAGCAATCAGCCCCAGCATTTT.